Included here is one TCR beta chain sequence, with context. Its antigen remains unidentified. The table came from immunoSEQ multiplex PCR; TCRdb's copy has only in-frame clones and leaves some out. Among around 33,000 clones listed, roughly 75% were seen once. The data derive from a study of T cell repertoires in ileal Crohn's disease. Overall study results and limits: Clonal expansions were more frequent in active smokers than non-smokers at surgery.

The CDR3 runs 17 residues. V gave up 6 bases and J gave up 4 bases, with 22 bases separating them. CDR1 and CDR2 (germline): MNHEY, SMNVEV (reference sequence). The sequenced sample was ileal tissue. The V and J genes are TRBV27 and TRBJ2-1; TRBD1 might be the D (6 bases). This clonotype was sampled from an adult with Crohn's disease. Here the CDR3 DNA reads TGTGCCAGCAGACGACTGGACGGACAGCCGGCTTACAATGAGCAGTTCTTC. It codes for CASRRLDGQPAYNEQFF.